These 26 T cell receptor beta chains were sequenced from one sample in a study of blood T cell repertoires in COVID-19. Sequencing used immunoSEQ multiplex PCR; TCRdb keeps in-frame clones, though not all of them. The repertoire holds about 220,000 clones, about four fifths seen once, with nearly 5% in the top ten. Sequencing input: PBMCs or T cells enriched from blood (not recorded which). The origin of the receptors is a woman between 45 and 65 years old who had been exposed to COVID-19.

The CDR3 protein is CASSYSITGEAGYTF. CDR3 nucleotide sequence: TGTGCCAGCAGTTACTCGATCACGGGGGAAGCTGGCTACACCTTC. V is TRBV6-2 or TRBV6-3 and J is TRBJ1-2, with a tentative D call TRBD1 (5 bases). The V gene lost 0 bases and the J gene lost 7 bases, with 15 bases spanning the gap. In germline, CDR1 is MNHEY, CDR2 SVGEGT. CDR3 size: 15 residues.

The V gene is TRBV7-8, the J gene TRBJ1-2; a possible D gene is TRBD1 (6 bases). The CDR3 sequence is 13 residues long. Trimming cost V 3 bases and J 6 bases, with 11 bases left between them. Germline V gene data show CDR1 as SGHVS and CDR2 as FQNEAQ. The CDR3 nucleotides are TGTGCCAGCAGCTTTGAACAGGGTGATGGCTACACCTTC. Translating it yields CASSFEQGDGYTF.

This clone occurred a few times. This sequence joins TRBV14 and TRBJ1-2; 8 bases fit TRBD1. Unmatched junction bases numbered 10, after V lost 2 bases and J lost 5 bases. The CDR3 extends over 16 amino acids. Germline lookup yields CDR1 SGHDN and CDR2 FVKESK. The CDR3 DNA sequence: TGTGCCAGCAGCCAAAGGACCGGGACAGGAGAATATGGCTACACCTTC. It specifies CASSQRTGTGEYGYTF. Based on the CDR3 plus reference TRBV14 and TRBJ1-2, the full variable domain is EAGVTQFPSHSVIEKGQTVTLRCDPISGHDNLYWYRRVMGKEIKFLLHFVKESKQDESGMPNNRFLAERTGGTYSTLKVQPAELEDSGVYFCASSQRTGTGEYGYTFGSGTRLTVV.

The chain combines TRBV10-2 with TRBJ1-6; 8 bases fit TRBD1. This CDR3 region has 14 residues. CDR1 WSHSY and CDR2 SAAADI come from the germline V gene. V was pared by 4 bases and J by 7 bases, with 3 bases of the junction left unmatched. As DNA, the CDR3 is TGCGCCAGCAGTGCTCAGGGGGCGAATTCACCCCTCCACTTT. Protein sequence: CASSAQGANSPLHF.

The chain carries TRBV6-2 or TRBV6-3 and TRBJ1-1; no clear D. The CDR3 is 13 amino acids. Per germline, CDR1 MNHEY and CDR2 SVGEGT. Trimming took off 6 bases at V and 6 bases at J, with 14 bases between the two ends. The CDR3 coding sequence is TGTGCCAGCAGCCACTTGGAGGGCGCTGAAGCTTTCTTT. This gives the protein CASSHLEGAEAFF.

Worth noting for this clone: The same CDR3 is also encoded by other DNA sequences in this sample. This chain connects TRBV18 to TRBJ2-5; the D gene is possibly TRBD1 (6 bases). The ends were cut back, 6 bases at V and 5 bases at J, with 10 bases in the middle. This CDR3 contains 12 residues. Germline V gene sequence: CDR1 KGHSH, CDR2 LQKENI. CDR3 sequence: CASSQGQETQYF. The CDR3 DNA sequence: TGTGCCAGCTCGCAGGGGCAGGAGACCCAGTACTTC.

This clone appeared once. V is TRBV28 and J is TRBJ1-6; TRBD1 might be the D (6 bases). The CDR3 loop spans 15 amino acids. The ends were cut back, 6 bases at V and 11 bases at J, with 20 bases in the middle. The V gene's germline CDR1 is MDHEN and CDR2 SYDVKM. CDR3 amino acids: CASSPAGTISPPLHF. CDR3 sequence (DNA): TGTGCCAGCAGCCCCGCCGGGACAATAAGTCCACCCCTCCACTTT. Variable domain in full (rest from reference TRBV28 and TRBJ1-6): DVKVTQSSRYLVKRTGEKVFLECVQDMDHENMFWYRQDPGLGLRLIYFSYDVKMKEKGDIPEGYSVSREKKERFSLILESASTNQTSMYLCASSPAGTISPPLHFGNGTRLTVT.

Only a few counts were recorded for this clone. The CDR3 region has the DNA TGTGCCAGCAGCTTAGGCAGGGGTGCTGAAGCTTTCTTT. It codes for CASSLGRGAEAFF. The chain employs TRBV7-2 and TRBJ1-1, with a weak D call TRBD1 (6 bases). Germline CDR1 reads SGHTA; CDR2 reads FQGNSA. This CDR3 region has 13 residues. Trimming removed 1 base from V and 6 bases from J, with 9 bases in between.

This sequence joins TRBV4-2 and TRBJ1-1; perhaps TRBD1 as D (5 bases). V lost 0 bases to trimming and J lost 2 bases, with 7 bases between them. Per germline, CDR1 LGHNA and CDR2 YNFKEQ. The CDR3 runs 14 residues. CDR3 sequence reads: CASSQEGRNTEAFF. Written as DNA, the CDR3 is TGTGCCAGCAGCCAAGAGGGGCGAAACACTGAAGCTTTCTTT.

The V and J genes are TRBV19 and TRBJ2-7; TRBD2 aligns across 7 bases. The V gene end was trimmed by 2 bases and the J gene end by 0 bases; junction bases not matched to a gene: 4. Germline V lookup: CDR1 LNHDA, CDR2 SQIVND (reference sequence). This CDR3 has 15 residues. CDR3 loop: CASSIIAGDSYEQYF. The CDR3 nucleotides read TGTGCCAGTAGTATAATCGCGGGGGACTCCTACGAGCAGTACTTC.

The chain recombines TRBV4-1 with TRBJ1-2; 12 bases align to TRBD1. Trimming cost V 2 bases and J 6 bases; bases outside gene matches: 10. This CDR3 spans 17 amino acids. Looked up from germline, CDR1 is MGHRA and CDR2 is YSYEKL. The CDR3 coding sequence is TGCGCCAGCAGCCAACTGACCTGGGACAGGGGGCGCGATGGCTACACCTTC. Its protein is CASSQLTWDRGRDGYTF.

The chain couples TRBV25-1 to TRBJ1-1; 7 bases line up with TRBD1. Unmatched junction bases numbered 7, after V lost 4 bases and J lost 2 bases. The CDR3 length is 15 residues. Looked up from germline, CDR1 is MGHDK and CDR2 is SYGVNS. CDR3 bases: TGTGCCAGCAGTGCTCCGACAGGGCTTAACACTGAAGCTTTCTTT. Residues: CASSAPTGLNTEAFF.

The chain employs TRBV9 and TRBJ1-2; D possibly corresponds to TRBD1 (5 bases). The V gene's germline CDR1 is SGDLS and CDR2 YYNGEE. The V and J ends lost 4 bases and 4 bases respectively, with 14 bases between them. The CDR3 runs 14 residues. The CDR3 reads CASSSFGGGYGYTF. The CDR3 DNA reads TGTGCCAGCAGCTCCTTCGGGGGGGGCTATGGCTACACCTTC.

The V call is TRBV10-3, the J call TRBJ1-1, with D perhaps TRBD1 (6 bases). With 8 bases removed from V and 1 base from J, the gap between germline ends came to 8 bases. The germline V gene has CDR1 ENHRY and CDR2 SYGVKD. The CDR3 length is 12 residues. As DNA, the CDR3 is TGTGCCATCGGGGGCTGGAACACTGAAGCTTTCTTT. This gives the protein CAIGGWNTEAFF.

This clone has a single count. The chain recombines TRBV5-4 with TRBJ2-6; TRBD1 matches at 8 bases. The CDR3 length is 17 residues. V lost 4 bases to trimming and J lost 2 bases; unmatched junction nucleotides: 8. The germline V gene has CDR1 SGHNT and CDR2 YYREEE (reference sequence). The CDR3 protein is CASSPRTGHTGANVLTF. The CDR3 nucleotides read TGTGCCAGCAGCCCTCGGACAGGGCATACTGGGGCCAACGTCCTGACTTTC.

This chain connects TRBV6-4 to TRBJ1-1; D is possibly TRBD1 (6 bases). With 6 bases removed from V and 2 bases from J, the gap between germline ends came to 13 bases. CDR1 MRHNA and CDR2 SNTAGT come from the germline V gene. The CDR3 extends over 14 amino acids. The CDR3 DNA is TGTGCCAGCAGCGTTGGGGGCCTAAACACTGAAGCTTTCTTT. It specifies CASSVGGLNTEAFF.

This chain joins TRBV7-9 and TRBJ1-1, with unresolved D. CDR1 SEHNR and CDR2 FQNEAQ come from the germline V gene (reference sequence). The CDR3 length is 13 residues. V was pared by 11 bases and J by 3 bases, with 16 bases between. This CDR3 is CAAHGELDTEAFF. In nucleotides, the CDR3 is TGTGCCGCTCACGGGGAATTGGACACTGAAGCTTTCTTT.

The chain links TRBV6-5 to TRBJ1-5; D possibly corresponds to TRBD1 (6 bases). V was clipped by 5 bases and J by 3 bases, with 11 bases between them. Germline V lookup: CDR1 MNHEY, CDR2 SVGAGI. The CDR3 length is 14 residues. CDR3 coding DNA: TGTGCCAGCAGTCCCAGGGGAAACAATCAGCCCCAGCATTTT. Translating gives CASSPRGNNQPQHF.

The V and J genes are TRBV18 and TRBJ1-1; tentative D call: TRBD1 (5 bases). The length of the CDR3 is 13 residues. Germline V gives CDR1 KGHSH, CDR2 LQKENI. The germline V and J ends were trimmed by 2 bases and 11 bases, with 15 bases remaining between them. CDR3 sequence reads: CASSPTQGISAFF. The DNA for the CDR3 is TGTGCCAGCTCACCAACCCAGGGTATTAGTGCTTTCTTT.

The chain joins TRBV10-3 to TRBJ2-4; D possibly corresponds to TRBD2 (5 bases). The length of the CDR3 is 15 residues. V dropped 0 bases and J dropped 9 bases, with 15 bases sitting between them. Germline V gene data show CDR1 as ENHRY and CDR2 as SYGVKD. CDR3 DNA sequence: TGTGCCATCAGTGAGTCGAGTGGCGGGTCTGGCATTCAGTACTTC. Its protein product is CAISESSGGSGIQYF.

This clone was counted between two and nine times. The chain recombines TRBV6-5 with TRBJ1-2; 11 nucleotides align to TRBD1. The germline V gene encodes CDR1 MNHEY and CDR2 SVGAGI. V was pared by 6 bases and J by 5 bases, with 5 bases of the junction left unmatched. The CDR3 has 14 amino acids. The CDR3 bases are TGTGCCAGCAGGACTGGACAGGGGGCATATGGCTACACCTTC. This codes for CASRTGQGAYGYTF.

This rearrangement joins TRBV12-5 to TRBJ2-7; D is unresolved. The V and J ends lost 6 bases and 3 bases respectively, with 15 bases between them. The CDR3 runs 14 residues. Germline CDR1 reads LGHNT; CDR2 reads FRNRAP. CDR3 sequence: CASGPSGFLYEQYF. CDR3 sequence (DNA): TGTGCTAGTGGCCCCTCCGGGTTCCTCTACGAGCAGTACTTC.

The CDR3 nucleotides are TGTGCCAGCAAAACAGGCGAGCAGTACTTC. Translation gives CASKTGEQYF. The chain has TRBV6-5 and TRBJ2-7; D is possibly TRBD1 (5 bases). CDR3 length equals 10 residues. Trimming took 7 bases from V and 6 from J, leaving 7 bases between them. Germline V gene sequence: CDR1 MNHEY, CDR2 SVGAGI.

This clone was observed a handful of times. This chain joins TRBV27 and TRBJ1-5; a weak D match, TRBD1 (5 bases). Germline V gene lookup returns CDR1 MNHEY and CDR2 SMNVEV (reference sequence). CDR3 size: 13 residues. V lost 3 bases, J lost 2 bases, and 5 bases lay in between. The CDR3 spells CASSFRGNQPQHF. CDR3 nucleotide sequence: TGTGCCAGCAGTTTCAGGGGCAATCAGCCCCAGCATTTT.

This clone was observed a handful of times. Other DNA sequences within the sample encode an identical CDR3. This chain joins TRBV5-6 and TRBJ2-3, with 7 bases matching TRBD1. This CDR3 has 12 residues. Germline V gene data show CDR1 as SGHDT and CDR2 as YYEEEE. With V trimmed by 5 bases and J by 4 bases, 1 base remained unmatched. CDR3 sequence: CASRTGADTQYF. The DNA of the CDR3 is TGTGCCAGCAGAACAGGGGCAGATACGCAGTATTTT.

The chain recombines TRBV6-2 or TRBV6-3 with TRBJ1-1; D perhaps matches TRBD1 (6 bases). V lost 1 base, J lost 4 bases, and 10 bases lay in between. The V gene's germline CDR1 is MNHEY and CDR2 SVGEGT. The CDR3 extends over 14 amino acids. In nucleotides, the CDR3 is TGTGCCAGCAGTTACTATATAGGGGGCACTGAAGCTTTCTTT. Translating it yields CASSYYIGGTEAFF.